The 18 T cell receptor beta chains listed next were all sequenced from one sample in a study of blood T cell repertoires in COVID-19. The method was immunoSEQ multiplex PCR; TCRdb's version includes in-frame clones alone and lacks a portion of them. The sample records about 360,000 clones, roughly 86% being singletons. The sequenced sample was peripheral blood. Receptor source: a human donor in a cohort sampled during active COVID-19.

This chain uses TRBV19 with TRBJ1-5; possibly TRBD1 for D (6 bases). V was clipped by 1 base and J by 0 bases, with 10 bases between them. The germline V gene encodes CDR1 LNHDA and CDR2 SQIVND (reference sequence). This CDR3 comprises 16 residues. The CDR3 loop is CASSIARGSSNQPQHF. Written as DNA, the CDR3 is TGTGCCAGTAGTATAGCCAGGGGATCTAGCAATCAGCCCCAGCATTTT.

This clone has more than one count but fewer than ten. CDR3 DNA: TGTGCCACCAGCCCGCTCGACAGGGTTGGTCAGCCCCAGCATTTT. This codes for CATSPLDRVGQPQHF. V usage is TRBV15 and J usage is TRBJ1-5; 7 bases fit TRBD1. The J segment lost 6 bases and the V segment lost 5 bases, leaving 10 bases of the junction unmatched. The CDR3 runs 15 residues. Germline-derived CDR1 and CDR2 are LNHNV and YYDKDF (reference sequence).

This clone was observed a handful of times. This rearrangement joins TRBV19 to TRBJ1-1; 7 bases match TRBD1. In germline, CDR1 is LNHDA, CDR2 SQIVND (reference sequence). V shed 7 bases and J 3 bases; nucleotides not matched to a gene: 5. CDR3 size: 13 residues. CDR3: CASNPGTDTEAFF. DNA of the CDR3: TGTGCCAGTAACCCGGGGACAGACACTGAAGCTTTCTTT.

The chain combines TRBV7-3 with TRBJ1-1; D remains unclear. Trimming cost V 5 bases and J 7 bases, with 11 bases left between them. The CDR3 contains 12 residues. Germline V gene lookup returns CDR1 SGHTA and CDR2 FQGTGA. The DNA for the CDR3 is TGTGCCAGCAGCCCTGCGAGAGTTGAAGCTTTCTTT. Its translation is CASSPARVEAFF.

The chain couples TRBV27 to TRBJ2-2, with D possibly being TRBD1 (6 bases). V shed 4 bases and J shed 1 base, with 16 bases lying between them. Germline loops: CDR1 MNHEY, CDR2 SMNVEV (reference sequence). The CDR3 has 17 residues. The CDR3 nucleotides read TGTGCCAGCAGTTCCCACGACAGGCTCCTGAACACCGGGGAGCTGTTTTTT. Translation gives CASSSHDRLLNTGELFF.

The chain recombines TRBV30 with TRBJ1-5, with D perhaps TRBD1 (5 bases). V dropped 4 bases and J dropped 0 bases, with 10 bases sitting between them. Germline values: CDR1 GTSNPN, CDR2 SVGIG (reference sequence). The CDR3 is 14 residues long. The CDR3 is CAWTKDISNQPQHF. The CDR3 bases are TGTGCCTGGACCAAGGACATTAGCAATCAGCCCCAGCATTTT.

The CDR3 loop is CAWSTGSNSPLHF. DNA of the CDR3: TGTGCCTGGAGCACGGGGTCTAATTCACCCCTCCACTTT. The chain has TRBV30 and TRBJ1-6; D uncertain. Germline CDR1 and CDR2: GTSNPN and SVGIG (reference sequence). Trimming cost V 3 bases and J 6 bases, with 9 bases left between them. This CDR3 is built from 13 residues.

The rearrangement joins TRBV19 to TRBJ2-7; TRBD2 is a possible D gene (5 bases). Trimming shortened V by 11 bases and J by 4 bases, and 18 bases separated the two germline ends. The germline gives CDR1 LNHDA, CDR2 SQIVND (reference sequence). The CDR3 contains 13 residues. CDR3 DNA sequence: TGTGCCCACCCCGCGGGCCGTCCATACGAGCAGTACTTC. It translates to CAHPAGRPYEQYF.

The chain combines TRBV9 with TRBJ2-2; D remains unclear. The CDR3 has 13 amino acids. The germline V gene has CDR1 SGDLS and CDR2 YYNGEE. Trimming removed 0 bases from V and 4 bases from J, with 4 bases in between. The CDR3 reads CASSVGSTGELFF. The CDR3 DNA follows: TGTGCCAGCAGCGTAGGGAGCACCGGGGAGCTGTTTTTT.

The chain joins TRBV29-1 to TRBJ2-3; TRBD1 aligns across 7 bases. The CDR3 spans 14 residues. V lost 7 bases, J lost 0 bases, and 7 bases stayed unmatched. In germline, CDR1 is SQVTM, CDR2 ANQGSEA. The CDR3 DNA follows: TGCAGCGCCCACGACAGGGCTAGCACAGATACGCAGTATTTT. As protein: CSAHDRASTDTQYF.

This clone has more than one count but fewer than ten. The chain links TRBV28 to TRBJ1-1; D is unclear. Germline V lookup: CDR1 MDHEN, CDR2 SYDVKM. This CDR3 is built from 14 residues. The ends were cut back, 4 bases at V and 2 bases at J, with 11 bases in the middle. The CDR3 region is CASSYELSNTEAFF. The CDR3 DNA is TGTGCCAGCAGTTACGAGTTGTCAAACACTGAAGCTTTCTTT.

This chain connects TRBV29-1 to TRBJ2-7, with a weak D call TRBD2 (5 bases). CDR3 length: 15 amino acids. The V end lost 7 bases, the J end lost 1 base, and 20 bases lay between the germline ends. CDR1 and CDR2 from the germline V gene are SQVTM and ANQGSEA. The CDR3 nucleotides are TGCAGCGCTGCGGGTGGCGTGGTATCTTCCTACGAGCAGTACTTC. Residues: CSAAGGVVSSYEQYF.

This chain joins TRBV7-3 and TRBJ2-7; 7 bases align to TRBD2. The CDR3 totals 14 residues. The germline CDR1 and CDR2 sequences are SGHTA and FQGTGA. J gave up 6 bases and V 6 bases, and 11 bases lay outside the gene matches. CDR3 in DNA: TGTGCCAGCAGTCCCGGGAGGACCCCCTCCGAGCAGTACTTC. Translating gives CASSPGRTPSEQYF.

V and J are TRBV19 and TRBJ2-1; TRBD1 agrees at 9 bases. The CDR3 is 14 amino acids. Germline-derived CDR1 and CDR2 are LNHDA and SQIVND (reference sequence). V lost 8 bases to trimming and J lost 7 bases; unmatched junction nucleotides: 9. The DNA for the CDR3 is TGTGCCAGTTCTTGGACAGGGGATTCTAATGAGCAGTTCTTC. It yields the protein CASSWTGDSNEQFF.

The rearrangement links TRBV30 to TRBJ1-5; D gene unclear. This CDR3 is built from 13 residues. Germline V gives CDR1 GTSNPN, CDR2 SVGIG (reference sequence). V was shortened by 2 bases and J by 5 bases, with 10 bases between the two germline ends. CDR3 residues: CAWSTRGYQPQHF. The CDR3 DNA follows: TGTGCCTGGAGTACCCGGGGTTATCAGCCCCAGCATTTT.

The CDR3 loop is CATSDSLDNEQFF. CDR3 DNA sequence: TGTGCCACCAGTGATTCGCTAGACAATGAGCAGTTCTTC. V is TRBV24-1 and J is TRBJ2-1, with D uncertain. Germline CDR1 and CDR2: KGHDR and SFDVKD. V dropped 2 bases and J dropped 5 bases, with 6 bases sitting between them. This CDR3 region has 13 residues.

This clone appeared a few times. The chain links TRBV11-1 to TRBJ1-1; D possibly corresponds to TRBD1 (5 bases). In germline, CDR1 is SGHAT, CDR2 FQDESV (reference sequence). CDR3 length: 15 residues. The V end was cut by 6 bases, the J end by 1 base, with 15 bases between. CDR3 DNA: TGTGCCAGCAGTCAACGACAGTACGAGAACACTGAAGCTTTCTTT. It is translated as CASSQRQYENTEAFF. Together with reference TRBV11-1 and TRBJ1-1, the CDR3 gives the full variable domain: EAEVAQSPRYKITEKSQAVAFWCDPISGHATLYWYRQILGQGPELLVQFQDESVVDDSQLPKDRFSAERLKGVDSTLKIQPAELGDSAMYLCASSQRQYENTEAFFGQGTRLTVV.

The chain has TRBV29-1 and TRBJ1-2; 7 bases match TRBD1. From germline, CDR1 is SQVTM and CDR2 ANQGSEA. The junction had 8 bases not matched to a gene; V was cut back by 6 bases and J by 7 bases. CDR3 length: 12 amino acids. CDR3 sequence (DNA): TGCAGCGTGACAGGGTCAGACGGTGGCTACACCTTC. As protein: CSVTGSDGGYTF.